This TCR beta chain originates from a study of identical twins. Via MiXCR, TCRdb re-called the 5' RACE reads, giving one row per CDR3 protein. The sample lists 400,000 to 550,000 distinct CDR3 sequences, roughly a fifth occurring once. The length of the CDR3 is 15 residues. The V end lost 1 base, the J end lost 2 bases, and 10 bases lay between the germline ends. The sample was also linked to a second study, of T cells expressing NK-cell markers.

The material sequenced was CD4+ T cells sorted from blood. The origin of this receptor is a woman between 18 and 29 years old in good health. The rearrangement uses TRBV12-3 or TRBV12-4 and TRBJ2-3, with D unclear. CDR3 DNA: TGTGCCAGCAGTTTAGACCAGACCGCCACAGATACGCAGTATTTT. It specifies CASSLDQTATDTQYF.